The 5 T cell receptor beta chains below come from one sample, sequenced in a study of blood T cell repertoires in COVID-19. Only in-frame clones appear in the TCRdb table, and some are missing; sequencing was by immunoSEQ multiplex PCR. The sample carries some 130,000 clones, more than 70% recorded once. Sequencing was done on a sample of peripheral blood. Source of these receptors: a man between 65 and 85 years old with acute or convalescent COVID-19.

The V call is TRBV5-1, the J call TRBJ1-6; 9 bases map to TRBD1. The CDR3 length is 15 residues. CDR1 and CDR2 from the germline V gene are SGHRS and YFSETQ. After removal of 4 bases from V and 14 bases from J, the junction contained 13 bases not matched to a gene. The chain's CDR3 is CASSRTTGGQSALHF. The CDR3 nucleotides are TGCGCCAGCAGCCGTACGACAGGGGGTCAATCCGCCCTCCACTTT.

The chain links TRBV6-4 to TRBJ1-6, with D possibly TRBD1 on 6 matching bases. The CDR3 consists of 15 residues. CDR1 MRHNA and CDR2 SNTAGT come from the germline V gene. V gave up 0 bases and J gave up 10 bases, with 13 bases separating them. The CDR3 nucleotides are TGTGCCAGCAGTGACTCGGCAGGGGAGAACTCACCCCTCCACTTT. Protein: CASSDSAGENSPLHF.

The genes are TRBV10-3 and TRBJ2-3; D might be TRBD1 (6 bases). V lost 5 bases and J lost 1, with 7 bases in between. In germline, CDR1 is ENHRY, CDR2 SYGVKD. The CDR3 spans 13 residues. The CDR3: CAISPGGTDTQYF. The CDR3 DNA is TGTGCCATCAGTCCAGGGGGCACAGATACGCAGTATTTT.

The CDR3 DNA follows: TGTGCCAGCAGTTCGGTGAACACTGAAGCTTTCTTT. As protein: CASSSVNTEAFF. The V and J genes are TRBV6-5 and TRBJ1-1, with D uncertain. The germline gives CDR1 MNHEY, CDR2 SVGAGI. The V end lost 4 bases, the J end lost 0 bases, and 3 bases lay between the germline ends. The CDR3 totals 12 residues.

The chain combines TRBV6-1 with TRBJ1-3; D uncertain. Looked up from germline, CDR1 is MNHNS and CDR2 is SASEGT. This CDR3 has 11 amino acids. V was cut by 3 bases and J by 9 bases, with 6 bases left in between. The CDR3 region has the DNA TGTGCCAGCAGTGAGGGAGTCACCATATATTTT. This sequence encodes CASSEGVTIYF.